This T cell receptor (beta chain) appears in the sequencing data of a study of CD8 T cells in Susac syndrome. CD8+ and CD4+ T cells were negatively isolated; TEMRA cells were FACS-enriched. Reverse transcription of about 0.45 to 1 ug RNA was carried out with random hexamers. A multiplex approach, immunoSEQ multiplex PCR, amplified TCR beta CDR3 across 54 Vbeta and 13 Jbeta. TCRdb itself ran the immunoSEQ multiplex PCR reads through MiXCR, one entry per CDR3 protein. The table includes 70,000 or so distinct CDR3 sequences, less than 95% detected once. The CDR3 runs 14 residues. The germline V gene encodes CDR1 MNHEY and CDR2 SMNVEV (reference sequence). V lost 2 bases to trimming and J lost 8 bases; unmatched junction nucleotides: 7.

V usage is TRBV27 and J usage is TRBJ1-1, with 8 bases that match TRBD1. The sequence derives from a human donor with multiple sclerosis. The source material was CD8+ T cells from PBMCs. CDR3 loop: CASSLGQGAGEAFF. DNA for the CDR3: TGTGCCAGCAGTTTAGGTCAGGGGGCGGGAGAAGCTTTCTTT.